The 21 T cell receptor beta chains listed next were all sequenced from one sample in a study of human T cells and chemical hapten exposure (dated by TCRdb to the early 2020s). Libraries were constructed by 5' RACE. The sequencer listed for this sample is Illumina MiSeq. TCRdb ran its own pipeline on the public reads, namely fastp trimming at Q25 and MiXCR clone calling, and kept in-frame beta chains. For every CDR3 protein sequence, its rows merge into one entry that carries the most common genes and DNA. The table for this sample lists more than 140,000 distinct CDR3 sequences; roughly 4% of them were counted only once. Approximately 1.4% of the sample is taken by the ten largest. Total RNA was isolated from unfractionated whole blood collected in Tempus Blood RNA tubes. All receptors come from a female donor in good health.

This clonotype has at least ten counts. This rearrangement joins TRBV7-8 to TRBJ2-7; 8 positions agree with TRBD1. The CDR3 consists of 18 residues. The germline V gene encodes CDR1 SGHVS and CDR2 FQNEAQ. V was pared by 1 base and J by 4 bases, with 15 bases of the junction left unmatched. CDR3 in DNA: TGTGCCAGCAGCTTAGACTCAGCAGGGGGCATTGTCGGGTACGAGCAGTACTTC. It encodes CASSLDSAGGIVGYEQYF.

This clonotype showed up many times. CDR3 sequence (DNA): TGTGCCAGCAGCGGGAGGGGACTAGCCGAAGAGACCCAGTACTTC. Translated, it gives CASSGRGLAEETQYF. The genes are TRBV5-6 and TRBJ2-5; 9 bases are shared with TRBD2. The CDR3 totals 15 residues. The V gene end was trimmed by 4 bases and the J gene end by 3 bases; junction bases not matched to a gene: 7. Germline V gene data show CDR1 as SGHDT and CDR2 as YYEEEE.

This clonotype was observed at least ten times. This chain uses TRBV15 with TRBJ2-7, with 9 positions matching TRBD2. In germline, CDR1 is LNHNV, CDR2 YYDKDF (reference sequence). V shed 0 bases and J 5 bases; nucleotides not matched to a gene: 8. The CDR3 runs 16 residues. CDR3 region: CATSRDAAGGSHEQYF. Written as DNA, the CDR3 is TGTGCCACCAGCAGAGATGCAGCGGGGGGTAGCCACGAGCAGTACTTC.

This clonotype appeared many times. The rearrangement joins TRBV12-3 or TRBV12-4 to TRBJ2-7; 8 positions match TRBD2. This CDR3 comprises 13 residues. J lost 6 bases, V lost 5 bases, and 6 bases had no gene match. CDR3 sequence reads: CASSPGLVLEQYF. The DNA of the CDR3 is TGTGCCAGCAGTCCGGGACTAGTTCTCGAGCAGTACTTC.

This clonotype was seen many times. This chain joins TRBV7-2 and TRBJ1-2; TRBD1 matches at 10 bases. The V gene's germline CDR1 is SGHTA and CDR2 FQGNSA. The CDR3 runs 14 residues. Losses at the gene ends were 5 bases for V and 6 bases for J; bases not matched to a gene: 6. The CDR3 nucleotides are TGTGCCAGCAGCCGTCCCGGGACAGGGGATGGCTACACCTTC. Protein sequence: CASSRPGTGDGYTF.

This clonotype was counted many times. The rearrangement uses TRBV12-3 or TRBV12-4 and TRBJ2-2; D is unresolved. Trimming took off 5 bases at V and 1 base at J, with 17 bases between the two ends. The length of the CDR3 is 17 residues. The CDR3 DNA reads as TGTGCCAGCAGTGCCCCCCAAAGGGTGCGGAACACCGGGGAGCTGTTTTTT. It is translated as CASSAPQRVRNTGELFF.

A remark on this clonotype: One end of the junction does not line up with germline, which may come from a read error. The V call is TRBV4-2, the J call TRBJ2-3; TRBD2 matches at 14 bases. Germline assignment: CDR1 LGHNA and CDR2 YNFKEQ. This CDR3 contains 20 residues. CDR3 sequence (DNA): TGTGCCAGCAGCCAAAACTTACCCGGACTAGCGGGGGGTTACACAGAGACGCAGTATTTT. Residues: CASSQNLPGLAGGYTETQYF.

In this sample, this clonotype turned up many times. CDR3 in amino acids: CASSQQGAAQYF. The CDR3 DNA reads TGTGCCAGCTCACAACAGGGGGCGGCCCAGTACTTC. This chain uses TRBV18 with TRBJ2-5; 9 bases are a match to TRBD1. Germline values: CDR1 KGHSH, CDR2 LQKENI. V gave up 4 bases and J gave up 9 bases; unmatched junction bases: 3. The CDR3 spans 12 residues. Combining the CDR3 with reference TRBV18 and TRBJ2-5 gives the whole variable domain NAGVMQNPRHLVRRRGQEARLRCSPMKGHSHVYWYRQLPEEGLKFMVYLQKENIIDESGMPKERFSAEFPKEGPSILRIQQVVRGDSAAYFCASSQQGAAQYFGPGTRLLVL.

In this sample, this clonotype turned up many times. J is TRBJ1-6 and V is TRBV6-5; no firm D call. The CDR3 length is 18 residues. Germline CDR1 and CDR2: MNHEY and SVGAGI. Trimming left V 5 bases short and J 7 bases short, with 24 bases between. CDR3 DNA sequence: TGTGCCAGCAGTCCGGACCCTAGTGGGTATAGGGTAAATTCACCCCTCCACTTT. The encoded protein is CASSPDPSGYRVNSPLHF.

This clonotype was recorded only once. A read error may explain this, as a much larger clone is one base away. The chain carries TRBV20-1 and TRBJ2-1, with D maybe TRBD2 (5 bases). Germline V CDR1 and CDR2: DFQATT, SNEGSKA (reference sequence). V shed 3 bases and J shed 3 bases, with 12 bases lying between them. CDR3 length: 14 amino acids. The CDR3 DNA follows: TGCAGTGCTAGTCGTCTAGCTGTCTACAATGAGCAGTTCTTC. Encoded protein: CSASRLAVYNEQFF.

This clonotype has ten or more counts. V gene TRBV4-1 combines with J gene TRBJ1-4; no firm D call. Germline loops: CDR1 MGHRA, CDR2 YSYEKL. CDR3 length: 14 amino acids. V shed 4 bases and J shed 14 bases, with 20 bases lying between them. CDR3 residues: CASSLYEVGSRLFF. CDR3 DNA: TGCGCCAGCAGCCTCTACGAGGTTGGCTCCCGGCTGTTTTTT.

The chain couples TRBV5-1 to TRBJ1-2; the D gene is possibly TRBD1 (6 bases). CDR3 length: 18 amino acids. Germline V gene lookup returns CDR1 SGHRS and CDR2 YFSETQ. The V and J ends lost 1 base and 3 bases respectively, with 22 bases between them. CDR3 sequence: CASSLNYGVGGEYYGYTF. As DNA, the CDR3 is TGCGCCAGCAGCTTGAACTACGGGGTGGGGGGCGAGTACTATGGCTACACCTTC.

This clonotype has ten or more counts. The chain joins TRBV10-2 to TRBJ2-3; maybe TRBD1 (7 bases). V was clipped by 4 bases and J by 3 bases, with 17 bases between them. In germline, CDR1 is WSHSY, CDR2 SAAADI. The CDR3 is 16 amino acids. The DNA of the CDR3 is TGCGCCAGCAGTGCCCCCGACAGGGAGGCAACAGATACGCAGTATTTT. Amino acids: CASSAPDREATDTQYF.

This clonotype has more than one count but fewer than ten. The DNA for the CDR3 is TGTGCCAGCAGCTCTGCGGGAAAGCAAGAGACCCAGTACTTC. Translated, it gives CASSSAGKQETQYF. This chain uses TRBV7-2 with TRBJ2-5, with D tentatively TRBD2 (6 bases). The germline CDR1 and CDR2 sequences are SGHTA and FQGNSA. The CDR3 is 14 amino acids. Between the trimmed V and J ends, which lost 4 bases and 2 bases, there was a span of 11 bases.

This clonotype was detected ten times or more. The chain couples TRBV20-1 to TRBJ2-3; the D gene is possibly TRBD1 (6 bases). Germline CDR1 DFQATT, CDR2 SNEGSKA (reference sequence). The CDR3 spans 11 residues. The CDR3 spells CSVLGAYTQYF. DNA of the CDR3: TGCAGCGTCTTGGGGGCTTATACGCAGTATTTT.

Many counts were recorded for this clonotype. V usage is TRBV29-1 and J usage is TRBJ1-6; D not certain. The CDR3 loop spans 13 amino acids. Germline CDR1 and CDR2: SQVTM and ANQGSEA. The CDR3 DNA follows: TGCAGTATCAGAATGGACGGGAATTCACCCCTCCACTTT. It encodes CSIRMDGNSPLHF.

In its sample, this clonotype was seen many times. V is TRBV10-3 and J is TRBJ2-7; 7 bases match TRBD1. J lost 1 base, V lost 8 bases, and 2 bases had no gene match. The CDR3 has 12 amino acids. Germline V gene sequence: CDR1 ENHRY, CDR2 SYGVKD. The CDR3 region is CAIGRGSYEQYF. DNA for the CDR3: TGTGCCATCGGCAGGGGGTCCTACGAGCAGTACTTC.

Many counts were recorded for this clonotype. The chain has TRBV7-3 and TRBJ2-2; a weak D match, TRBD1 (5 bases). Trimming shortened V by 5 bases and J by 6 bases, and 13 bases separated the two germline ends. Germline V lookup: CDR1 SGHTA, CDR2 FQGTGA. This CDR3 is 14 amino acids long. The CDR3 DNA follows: TGTGCCAGCAGCCCTCAGTGGGGCGCCGGGGAGCTGTTTTTT. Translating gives CASSPQWGAGELFF.

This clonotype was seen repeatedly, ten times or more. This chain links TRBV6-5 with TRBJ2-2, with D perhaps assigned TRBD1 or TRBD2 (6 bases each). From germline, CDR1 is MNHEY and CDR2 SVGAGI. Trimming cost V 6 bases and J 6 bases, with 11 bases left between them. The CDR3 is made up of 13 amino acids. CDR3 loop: CASSRGLPGELFF. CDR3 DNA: TGTGCCAGCAGCAGGGGACTCCCCGGGGAGCTGTTTTTT.

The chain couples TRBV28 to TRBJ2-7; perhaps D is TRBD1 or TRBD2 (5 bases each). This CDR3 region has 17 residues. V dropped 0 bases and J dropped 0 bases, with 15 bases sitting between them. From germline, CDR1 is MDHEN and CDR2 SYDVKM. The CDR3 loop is CASSLWGSGPNSYEQYF. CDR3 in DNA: TGTGCCAGCAGTTTATGGGGCTCGGGACCCAACTCCTACGAGCAGTACTTC.

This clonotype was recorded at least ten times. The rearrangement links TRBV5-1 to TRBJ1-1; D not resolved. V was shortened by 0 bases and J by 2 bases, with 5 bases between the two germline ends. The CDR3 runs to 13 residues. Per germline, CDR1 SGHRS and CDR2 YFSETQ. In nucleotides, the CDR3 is TGCGCCAGCAGCTTGGGCAGAAACACTGAAGCTTTCTTT. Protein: CASSLGRNTEAFF.